What follows are 4 T cell receptor beta chains derived from one specimen sequenced in a study of blood T cell repertoires in COVID-19. Here immunoSEQ multiplex PCR was the method, and the copy in TCRdb shows in-frame clones only, minus some. The sample lists 85,000 to 90,000 clones, approximately 82% seen once, with more than 1% in the top ten. Material: peripheral blood. Receptors originate from a woman aged 80 or over with acute or convalescent COVID-19.

As DNA, the CDR3 is TGTGCCAGCAGGGGACAGGGGATGACTGAAGCTTTCTTT. Encoded protein: CASRGQGMTEAFF. This rearrangement joins TRBV6-4 to TRBJ1-1; 10 bases are shared with TRBD1. Per the germline V gene, CDR1 is MRHNA and CDR2 is SNTAGT. The junction had 3 bases not matched to a gene; V was cut back by 6 bases and J by 5 bases. This CDR3 comprises 13 residues.

The rearrangement joins TRBV6-5 to TRBJ1-1; D not resolved. The CDR3 covers 16 residues. V was pared by 0 bases and J by 2 bases, with 13 bases between. The germline gives CDR1 MNHEY, CDR2 SVGAGI. The CDR3 is CASSYSRVRINTEAFF. CDR3 nucleotide sequence: TGTGCCAGCAGTTACTCGAGGGTCCGGATCAACACTGAAGCTTTCTTT.

The chain carries TRBV5-1 and TRBJ2-4, with TRBD1 matching 7 bases. CDR3 length: 13 residues. From germline, CDR1 is SGHRS and CDR2 YFSETQ. V was clipped by 4 bases and J by 5 bases; unmatched bases: 3. CDR3 DNA: TGCGCCAGCAGCCCCGGACAGGAAAACATTCAGTACTTC. Its translation is CASSPGQENIQYF.

CDR3 DNA: TGTGCCAGTAAGCCGGGACAGGGGGATCGGGAGCAGTACTTC. Translating gives CASKPGQGDREQYF. The J gene is TRBJ2-7, the V gene TRBV19; TRBD1 matches 11 bases. The CDR3 sequence is 14 residues long. V was clipped by 7 bases and J by 7 bases; unmatched bases: 9. Germline V CDR1 and CDR2: LNHDA, SQIVND (reference sequence).